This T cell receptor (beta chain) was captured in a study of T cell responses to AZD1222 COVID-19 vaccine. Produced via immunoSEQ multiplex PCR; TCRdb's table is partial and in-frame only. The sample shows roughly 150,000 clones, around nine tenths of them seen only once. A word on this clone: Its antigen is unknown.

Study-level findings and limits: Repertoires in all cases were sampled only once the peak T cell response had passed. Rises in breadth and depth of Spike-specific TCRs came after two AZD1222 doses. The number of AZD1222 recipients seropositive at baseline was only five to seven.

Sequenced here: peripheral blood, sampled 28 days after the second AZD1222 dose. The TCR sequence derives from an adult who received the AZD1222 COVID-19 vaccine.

CDR3 protein: CASRGDRGAYGYTF. In DNA, the CDR3 is TGTGCCAGCAGGGGGGACAGGGGAGCCTATGGCTACACCTTC. V usage is TRBV2 and J usage is TRBJ1-2, with TRBD1 matching 10 bases. This CDR3 region has 14 residues. Germline assignment: CDR1 SNHLY and CDR2 FYNNEI. J lost 4 bases, V lost 6 bases, and 5 bases had no gene match.